This entry describes one T cell receptor beta chain. Its specificity is unknown. The CDR3 has 15 residues. Germline V gene sequence: CDR1 SGHVS, CDR2 FQNEAQ. V was cut by 1 base and J by 4 bases, with 11 bases left in between. The data belong to a study of CD8+ T cells in alopecia areata. Study results and caveats: There were also resident alphabeta T cells of normal skin sequenced in scalp samples.

RNA, once extracted, was reverse transcribed into cDNA for use as the sequencing template. TCRdb's copy holds only in-frame clones and misses some; the assay was immunoSEQ multiplex PCR. The sample has more than 150,000 clones; over 50% are singletons. The TCR sequence derives from a human donor with alopecia areata. Here the sequenced sample was CD4+ T cells sorted from blood, taken at week 0. The chain uses TRBV7-8 and TRBJ2-1; D unresolved. For the CDR3, the DNA is TGTGCCAGCAGCTTAGGAGGTGGAATGTACAATGAGCAGTTCTTC. Translation: CASSLGGGMYNEQFF.